The 27 T cell receptor beta chains listed next were all sequenced from one sample in a study of T-cell reconstitution after alpha-beta-depleted transplantation in children. TCRbeta library construction was performed incorporating unique molecular identifiers. TCRdb re-derived calls from the PCR reads in MiXCR, one entry per CDR3 protein. The sample yields some 840,000 distinct CDR3 sequences, approximately 15% seen once. The sample was PBMCs, mostly from graft donor cells, taken 360 days after TCRalphabeta/CD19-depleted stem cell transplant. Receptor source: a male patient aged 5 to 17 who had a stem cell transplant for acute lymphoblastic leukemia, so the T cells may come from the graft donor.

This clonotype has just a few counts. DNA of the CDR3: TGTGCCAGCACCTCCCTTGCAGGTTCCCTTTACGAGCAGTACTTC. Translating it yields CASTSLAGSLYEQYF. This chain links TRBV12-3 or TRBV12-4 with TRBJ2-7; D is unclear. The length of the CDR3 is 15 residues. V dropped 7 bases and J dropped 4 bases, with 20 bases sitting between them.

V is TRBV20-1 and J is TRBJ2-2; perhaps TRBD2 as D (6 bases). CDR3 length equals 16 residues. CDR1 and CDR2 (germline): DFQATT, SNEGSKA (reference sequence). V lost 3 bases and J 0 bases, leaving 14 bases between the germline ends. DNA of the CDR3: TGCAGTGCTAGCGAGTTCTGGGGGGCGAACACCGGGGAGCTGTTTTTT. This encodes CSASEFWGANTGELFF.

This clonotype occurred many times. The rearrangement uses TRBV10-3 and TRBJ2-7, with D unresolved. Germline values: CDR1 ENHRY, CDR2 SYGVKD. The CDR3 sequence is 14 residues long. V lost 1 base and J 3 bases, leaving 10 bases between the germline ends. CDR3 in DNA: TGTGCCATCAGTGAGTACAGCAGGAACTACGAGCAGTACTTC. This codes for CAISEYSRNYEQYF.

The V and J genes are TRBV11-2 and TRBJ2-1; 7 bases line up with TRBD1. The V segment lost 6 bases and the J segment 4 bases; nucleotides outside the gene matches: 9. Germline V gives CDR1 SGHAT, CDR2 FQNNGV. The CDR3 has 15 amino acids. The CDR3 spells CASRPNSQGYNEQFF. CDR3 nucleotide sequence: TGTGCCAGCAGACCAAACTCACAGGGGTACAATGAGCAGTTCTTC.

The V gene is TRBV3-1, the J gene TRBJ2-4; TRBD1 matches at 11 bases. Germline V gives CDR1 LGHDT, CDR2 YNNKEL (reference sequence). V trimming: 6 bases; J trimming: 8 bases; junction bases outside the gene matches: 3. CDR3 length: 13 amino acids. The CDR3 DNA reads TGTGCCAGCAGACGGGACAGGGGGGACATTCAGTACTTC. Translation gives CASRRDRGDIQYF. Full variable domain (remainder filled in from reference TRBV3-1 and TRBJ2-4): DTAVSQTPKYLVTQMGNDKSIKCEQNLGHDTMYWYKQDSKKFLKIMFSYNNKELIINETVPNRFSPKSPDKAHLNLHINSLELGDSAVYFCASRRDRGDIQYFGAGTRLSVL.

The chain combines TRBV5-1 with TRBJ2-5; the match to TRBD1 covers 10 bases. The CDR3 is made up of 14 amino acids. Losses at the gene ends were 3 bases for V and 5 bases for J; bases not matched to a gene: 4. Germline V lookup: CDR1 SGHRS, CDR2 YFSETQ. CDR3 residues: CASSWDRGLETQYF. The CDR3, as DNA: TGCGCCAGCAGCTGGGACAGGGGACTCGAGACCCAGTACTTC.

This clonotype was detected a few times. The gene calls are TRBV10-3 and TRBJ2-1; TRBD2 matches 13 bases. Germline trimming cut 6 bases from V and 10 bases from J; bases unmatched to any gene: 15. The germline CDR1 and CDR2 sequences are ENHRY and SYGVKD. The CDR3 is 17 amino acids. DNA of the CDR3: TGTGCCATCAGCGGGTCCCTCGGACTAGCGGGAGAGGAAGAGCAGTTCTTC. Protein sequence: CAISGSLGLAGEEEQFF.

This clonotype was observed a few times. This sequence joins TRBV5-1 and TRBJ2-5; the D is unclear. The CDR3 has 13 residues. Per germline, CDR1 SGHRS and CDR2 YFSETQ. The V end was cut by 0 bases, the J end by 4 bases, with 7 bases between. CDR3 loop: CASSLVEPETQYF. In nucleotides, the CDR3 is TGCGCCAGCAGCTTGGTAGAACCAGAGACCCAGTACTTC.

The CDR3 nucleotides are TGTGCCAGCACCGGCCCGCGGGAGGGCCCAGAGACCCAGTACTTC. It encodes CASTGPREGPETQYF. The chain employs TRBV12-3 or TRBV12-4 and TRBJ2-5; 9 bases fit TRBD2. J was trimmed by 4 bases and V by 7 bases; bases with no gene match: 10. The CDR3 runs to 15 residues.

The chain couples TRBV20-1 to TRBJ2-7; unclear D gene. The germline V gene encodes CDR1 DFQATT and CDR2 SNEGSKA (reference sequence). This CDR3 region has 13 residues. V lost 1 base and J lost 4, with 11 bases in between. CDR3 in amino acids: CSARGRLMYEQYF. The CDR3 DNA reads as TGCAGTGCTAGAGGCCGCCTTATGTACGAGCAGTACTTC.

CDR3 DNA: TGTGCCACCCAAACTAGCGGGACCACAGATACGCAGTATTTT. Translating it yields CATQTSGTTDTQYF. The chain has TRBV19 and TRBJ2-3; 10 bases map to TRBD2. The CDR3 totals 14 residues. V lost 10 bases, J lost 2 bases, and 6 bases stayed unmatched. Germline CDR1 is LNHDA and CDR2 is SQIVND (reference sequence).

The V and J genes are TRBV29-1 and TRBJ2-2, with a tentative D call TRBD1 (6 bases). Germline V CDR1 and CDR2: SQVTM, ANQGSEA. The germline V and J ends were trimmed by 6 bases and 4 bases, with 12 bases remaining between them. The CDR3 runs to 13 residues. CDR3 sequence reads: CSVREGVTGELFF. The CDR3 DNA follows: TGCAGCGTCCGAGAGGGGGTCACCGGGGAGCTGTTTTTT.

In its sample, this clonotype was seen a few times. The V call is TRBV25-1, the J call TRBJ2-1; D is perhaps TRBD1 (6 bases). This CDR3 is 21 amino acids long. Trimming removed 4 bases at V and 2 bases at J, with 30 bases between. The germline V gene has CDR1 MGHDK and CDR2 SYGVNS. This CDR3 reads CASSGSLLGTRQGRPYNEQFF. The CDR3 region has the DNA TGTGCCAGCAGTGGATCTCTCCTCGGGACCCGTCAGGGGAGACCCTACAATGAGCAGTTCTTC. Together with reference TRBV25-1 and TRBJ2-1, the CDR3 gives the full variable domain: EADIYQTPRYLVIGTGKKITLECSQTMGHDKMYWYQQDPGMELHLIHYSYGVNSTEKGDLSSESTVSRIRTEHFPLTLESARPSHTSQYLCASSGSLLGTRQGRPYNEQFFGPGTRLTVL.

This clonotype was observed a handful of times. The chain uses TRBV10-3 and TRBJ1-5; no clear D. V was trimmed by 5 bases and J by 6 bases, leaving 11 bases between them. Germline loops: CDR1 ENHRY, CDR2 SYGVKD. There are 13 residues in the CDR3. CDR3 amino acids: CAISSGLVQPQHF. The CDR3 DNA reads TGTGCCATCAGTAGCGGGTTAGTTCAGCCCCAGCATTTT.

This chain joins TRBV2 and TRBJ1-5; D is unclear. CDR1 and CDR2 (germline): SNHLY, FYNNEI. The CDR3 is 15 amino acids. Between the trimmed V and J ends, which lost 2 bases and 0 bases, there was a span of 8 bases. CDR3 protein: CASSEWSNSNQPQHF. Here the CDR3 DNA reads TGTGCCAGCAGTGAATGGTCCAATAGCAATCAGCCCCAGCATTTT.

This clonotype was detected a few times. The rearrangement joins TRBV7-3 to TRBJ2-7; 14 bases are a match to TRBD2. The CDR3 contains 15 residues. Losses at the gene ends were 2 bases for V and 5 bases for J; bases not matched to a gene: 2. Per germline, CDR1 SGHTA and CDR2 FQGTGA. CDR3 amino acids: CASSLVGLAGDEQYF. The CDR3 coding sequence is TGTGCCAGCAGCTTAGTGGGACTAGCGGGAGACGAGCAGTACTTC.

This clonotype was counted only a few times. The V call is TRBV20-1, the J call TRBJ2-7; the D gene is possibly TRBD1 (5 bases). V shed 6 bases and J shed 2 bases, with 14 bases lying between them. Germline V gene data show CDR1 as DFQATT and CDR2 as SNEGSKA (reference sequence). The CDR3 is 13 residues long. This CDR3 reads CSAFNRLTYEQYF. As DNA, the CDR3 is TGCAGTGCCTTTAACAGGTTGACCTACGAGCAGTACTTC.

This clonotype was detected a few times. The chain has TRBV5-1 and TRBJ2-1, with 7 bases identical to TRBD2. The CDR3 spans 15 residues. V lost 2 bases to trimming and J lost 4 bases; unmatched junction nucleotides: 6. CDR1 and CDR2 from the germline V gene are SGHRS and YFSETQ. DNA for the CDR3: TGCGCCAGCAGCTTCGAGGGAGGGCGGTACAATGAGCAGTTCTTC. This encodes CASSFEGGRYNEQFF.

Only a few counts were recorded for this clonotype. The genes are TRBV20-1 and TRBJ2-1; the match to TRBD2 covers 9 bases. Trimming at V came to 6 bases and at J to 7 bases, leaving 10 bases not matched to a gene. This CDR3 is 14 amino acids long. The germline V gene encodes CDR1 DFQATT and CDR2 SNEGSKA (reference sequence). CDR3 sequence reads: CSARLAVSGNEQFF. The CDR3 nucleotides are TGCAGTGCCAGACTAGCGGTCTCGGGTAATGAGCAGTTCTTC.

This sequence joins TRBV5-1 and TRBJ2-7; 10 bases fit TRBD2. The CDR3 is made up of 13 amino acids. Germline values: CDR1 SGHRS, CDR2 YFSETQ. The J segment lost 3 bases and the V segment lost 4 bases, leaving 1 base of the junction unmatched. Here the CDR3 DNA reads TGCGCCAGCAGCAAGCGGGAGGGCTACGAGCAGTACTTC. Translating it yields CASSKREGYEQYF.

The V gene is TRBV15, the J gene TRBJ1-2, with a weak D call TRBD1 (6 bases). This CDR3 spans 21 amino acids. V shed 0 bases and J shed 4 bases, with 30 bases lying between them. Germline V gives CDR1 LNHNV, CDR2 YYDKDF (reference sequence). The CDR3 sequence: CATSRDLRTEVWGAQAYGYTF. DNA for the CDR3: TGTGCCACCAGCAGAGATCTGAGGACGGAGGTTTGGGGGGCGCAGGCCTATGGCTACACCTTC.

The rearrangement joins TRBV11-2 to TRBJ2-3; D possibly corresponds to TRBD1 (6 bases). CDR1 is SGHAT, CDR2 FQNNGV, per germline. This CDR3 has 17 amino acids. The germline V and J ends were trimmed by 4 bases and 2 bases, with 19 bases remaining between them. CDR3 bases: TGTGCCAGCAGCTCCACGCTGGGGGCGCGGAACACAGATACGCAGTATTTT. It yields the protein CASSSTLGARNTDTQYF.

Here the CDR3 reads CASSFRTGGIGMNTEAFF. DNA of the CDR3: TGCGCCAGCAGCTTCCGGACAGGCGGAATTGGGATGAACACTGAAGCTTTCTTT. The chain links TRBV5-1 to TRBJ1-1; 7 positions match TRBD1. V gave up 2 bases and J gave up 0 bases; unmatched junction bases: 13. Germline V gene lookup returns CDR1 SGHRS and CDR2 YFSETQ. The CDR3 sequence is 18 residues long.

This clonotype was counted only a few times. The V gene is TRBV7-2, the J gene TRBJ2-1, with TRBD2 matching 7 bases. Looked up from germline, CDR1 is SGHTA and CDR2 is FQGNSA. Trimming cost V 7 bases and J 8 bases; bases outside gene matches: 11. This CDR3 is built from 14 residues. DNA for the CDR3: TGTGCCAGCAACCACCGGACTAGGTGGGATGAGCAGTTCTTC. Its translation is CASNHRTRWDEQFF.

Only a few counts were recorded for this clonotype. J is TRBJ2-3 and V is TRBV5-1; TRBD1 agrees at 7 bases. The J segment lost 1 base and the V segment lost 3 bases, leaving 5 bases of the junction unmatched. CDR1 and CDR2 from the germline V gene are SGHRS and YFSETQ. CDR3 length: 15 amino acids. CDR3 in amino acids: CASSSRTGRTDTQYF. The CDR3 DNA reads as TGCGCCAGCAGCTCTCGGACAGGACGCACAGATACGCAGTATTTT. The variable domain in full, with the rest retrieved from reference TRBV5-1 and TRBJ2-3, is KAGVTQTPRYLIKTRGQQVTLSCSPISGHRSVSWYQQTPGQGLQFLFEYFSETQRNKGNFPGRFSGRQFSNSRSEMNVSTLELGDSALYLCASSSRTGRTDTQYFGPGTRLTVL.

The chain uses TRBV19 and TRBJ2-1; a weak D match, TRBD1 (5 bases). Looked up from germline, CDR1 is LNHDA and CDR2 is SQIVND (reference sequence). V was pared by 7 bases and J by 3 bases, with 19 bases between. This CDR3 comprises 16 residues. The CDR3 spells CASTLSQGLVYNEQFF. Written as DNA, the CDR3 is TGTGCCAGTACCCTTTCTCAGGGCCTGGTCTACAATGAGCAGTTCTTC.

This clonotype was recorded at least ten times. J is TRBJ2-1 and V is TRBV29-1; D not certain. Germline assignment: CDR1 SQVTM and CDR2 ANQGSEA. Trimming removed 4 bases from V and 4 bases from J, with 11 bases in between. The CDR3 is 13 residues long. The CDR3 is CSVGHWLYNEQFF. In DNA, the CDR3 is TGCAGCGTTGGGCACTGGCTATACAATGAGCAGTTCTTC.